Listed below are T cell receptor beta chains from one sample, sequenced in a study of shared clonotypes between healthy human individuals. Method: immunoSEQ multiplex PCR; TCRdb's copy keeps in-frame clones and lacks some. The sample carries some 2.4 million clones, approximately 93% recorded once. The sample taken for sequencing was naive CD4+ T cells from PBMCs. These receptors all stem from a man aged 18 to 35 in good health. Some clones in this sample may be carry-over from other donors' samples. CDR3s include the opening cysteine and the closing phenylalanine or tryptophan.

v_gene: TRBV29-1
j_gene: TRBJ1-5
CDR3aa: CSVSRGQEGQPQHF

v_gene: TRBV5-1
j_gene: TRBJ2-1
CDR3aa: CASSLTGHEQFF

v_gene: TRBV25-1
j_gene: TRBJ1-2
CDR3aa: CASSLSGGWYGYTF

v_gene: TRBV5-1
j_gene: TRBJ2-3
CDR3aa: CASSLAAGVRLDTQYF

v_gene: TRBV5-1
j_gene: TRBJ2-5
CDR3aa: CASSLVQGPETQHF

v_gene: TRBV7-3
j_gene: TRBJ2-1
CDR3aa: CASSLSVAGVFEQFF

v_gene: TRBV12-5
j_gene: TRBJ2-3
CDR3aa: CASGEGLAGPDTQYF

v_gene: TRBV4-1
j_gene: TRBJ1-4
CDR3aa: CASSQMDSSNEKLFF

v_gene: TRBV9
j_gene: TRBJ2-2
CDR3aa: CASSPGVGRELFF

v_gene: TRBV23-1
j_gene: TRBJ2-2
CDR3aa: CASTPRGGTGELFF

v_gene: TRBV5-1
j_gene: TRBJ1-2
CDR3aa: CASSSDINYGYTF

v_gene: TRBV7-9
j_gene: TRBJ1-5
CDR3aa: CASSRTGGNQPQHF

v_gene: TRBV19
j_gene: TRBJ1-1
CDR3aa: CASNTGGSIGTEAFF

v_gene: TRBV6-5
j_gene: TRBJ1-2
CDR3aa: CASSQGLVYGYTF

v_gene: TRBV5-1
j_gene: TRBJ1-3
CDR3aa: CASSLTDRVGSGNTIYF

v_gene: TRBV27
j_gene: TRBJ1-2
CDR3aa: CASSFGGPLRGYTF

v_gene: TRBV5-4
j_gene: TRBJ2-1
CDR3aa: CASSGRDGIGVNNEQFF

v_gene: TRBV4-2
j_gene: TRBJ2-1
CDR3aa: CASSQDRGLAFNEQFF

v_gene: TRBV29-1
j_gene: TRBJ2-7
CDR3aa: CSVEGTGGLEQYF

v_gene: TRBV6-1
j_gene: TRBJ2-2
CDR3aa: CASSDPSWDTGELFF

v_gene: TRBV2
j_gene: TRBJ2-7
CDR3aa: CASIREREGFYEQYF

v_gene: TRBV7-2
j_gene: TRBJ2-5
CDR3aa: CASSLVSSEETQYF

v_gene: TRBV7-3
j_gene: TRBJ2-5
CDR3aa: CASSSQGSGSRETQYF

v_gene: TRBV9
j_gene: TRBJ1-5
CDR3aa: CASSKLGGQPQHF

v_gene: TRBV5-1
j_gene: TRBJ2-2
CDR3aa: CASSLSAGVEAGELFF

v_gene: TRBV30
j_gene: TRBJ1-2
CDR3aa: CAWSVGTGGYGYTF

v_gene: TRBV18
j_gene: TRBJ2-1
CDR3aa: CASSLFSYNEQFF

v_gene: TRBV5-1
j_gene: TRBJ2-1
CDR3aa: CASSLGAVYRLNEQFF

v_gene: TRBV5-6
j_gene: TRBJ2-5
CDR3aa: CASSPGQGTAGETQYF

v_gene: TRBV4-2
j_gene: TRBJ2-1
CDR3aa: CASSQGPTSTSYNEQFF

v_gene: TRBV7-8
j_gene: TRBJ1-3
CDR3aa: CASSSAWGTGNTIYF

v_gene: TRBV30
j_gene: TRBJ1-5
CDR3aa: CAWSTGQGNQPQHF

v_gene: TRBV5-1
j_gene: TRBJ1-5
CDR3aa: CASSLLGGNQPQHF

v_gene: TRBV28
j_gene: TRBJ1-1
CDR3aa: CASSLGADTEAFF

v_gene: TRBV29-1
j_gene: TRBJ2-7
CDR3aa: CSVVYSSYEQYF

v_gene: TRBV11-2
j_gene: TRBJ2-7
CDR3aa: CASSFSGNEQYF

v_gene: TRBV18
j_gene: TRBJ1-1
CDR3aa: CASLGLVNTEAFF

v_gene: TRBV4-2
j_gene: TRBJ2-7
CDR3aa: CASSQDTSGAYEQYF

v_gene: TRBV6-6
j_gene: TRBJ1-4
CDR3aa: CASGDRGREKLFF

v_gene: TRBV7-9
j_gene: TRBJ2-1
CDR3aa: CASSLALGLGDSEQFF

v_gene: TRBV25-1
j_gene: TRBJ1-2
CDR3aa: CASSEFTSGPRSYTF

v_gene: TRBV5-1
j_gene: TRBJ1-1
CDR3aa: CASSLAGQGLGEAFF

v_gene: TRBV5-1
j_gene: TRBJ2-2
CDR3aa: CASSLDPAYTGELFF

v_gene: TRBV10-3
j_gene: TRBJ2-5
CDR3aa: CAIRPGLAWETQYF

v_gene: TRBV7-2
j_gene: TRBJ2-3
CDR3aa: CASSQIRAADTQYF

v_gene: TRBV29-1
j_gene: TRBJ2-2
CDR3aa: CSVGTSGRGETGELFF

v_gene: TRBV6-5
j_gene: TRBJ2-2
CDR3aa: CASRRRAGNTGELFF

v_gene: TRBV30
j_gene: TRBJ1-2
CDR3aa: CAWTGTYGYTF

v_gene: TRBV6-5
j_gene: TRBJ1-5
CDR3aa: CASRSFEKGNQPQHF

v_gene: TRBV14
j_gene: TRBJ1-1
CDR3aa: CASSPPQAGHTEAFF